The 9 T cell receptor beta chains below were found in one sample sequenced in a study of T cell responses to AZD1222 COVID-19 vaccine. Repertoires were generated with immunoSEQ multiplex PCR, while TCRdb's copy carries only in-frame clones and drops some. This table holds about 100,000 clones, about 86% found once. The specimen was peripheral blood, collected on day 0 of AZD1222 vaccination. The receptor set was obtained from an adult in good health.

The chain couples TRBV27 to TRBJ2-1, with TRBD2 matching over 9 bases. Trimming cost V 0 bases and J 5 bases; bases outside gene matches: 2. The CDR3 contains 15 residues. From germline, CDR1 is MNHEY and CDR2 SMNVEV (reference sequence). The CDR3 region is CASSLSGTSHNEQFF. Here the CDR3 DNA reads TGTGCCAGCAGTTTATCAGGGACTAGCCACAATGAGCAGTTCTTC.

The chain joins TRBV4-2 to TRBJ2-1, with a possible D match to TRBD1 (6 bases). The CDR3 is made up of 15 amino acids. The germline CDR1 and CDR2 sequences are LGHNA and YNFKEQ. V lost 1 base to trimming and J lost 5 bases, with 12 bases between them. CDR3 coding DNA: TGTGCCAGCAGCCAAGTTTATAGGGGGAACAATGAGCAGTTCTTC. This encodes CASSQVYRGNNEQFF.

The genes are TRBV27 and TRBJ2-3, with D possibly called TRBD1 or TRBD2 (5 bases each). CDR1 MNHEY and CDR2 SMNVEV come from the germline V gene (reference sequence). This CDR3 has 14 residues. V dropped 2 bases and J dropped 4 bases, with 10 bases sitting between them. The CDR3 DNA is TGTGCCAGCAGTTTAGGGGCGGGTTCAGATACGCAGTATTTT. The encoded protein is CASSLGAGSDTQYF.

The gene calls are TRBV6-2 or TRBV6-3 and TRBJ1-5, with D perhaps TRBD1 (5 bases). This CDR3 is 15 amino acids long. The V gene's germline CDR1 is MNHEY and CDR2 SVGEGT. Trimming cost V 5 bases and J 2 bases, with 13 bases left between them. The chain's CDR3 is CASSPGILGNQPQHF. The CDR3 bases are TGTGCCAGCAGTCCAGGGATATTGGGCAATCAGCCCCAGCATTTT.

This chain joins TRBV9 and TRBJ2-7; D is ambiguous. Trimming removed 2 bases from V and 0 bases from J, with 12 bases in between. Germline lookup yields CDR1 SGDLS and CDR2 YYNGEE. CDR3 length: 15 residues. The CDR3 DNA reads TGTGCCAGCAGCGTTAGGGCAGAGCCCTCCTACGAGCAGTACTTC. Its protein is CASSVRAEPSYEQYF.

This clone was seen only once. The chain is built from TRBV7-2 and TRBJ1-6; 7 nucleotides align to TRBD1. CDR1 and CDR2 (germline): SGHTA, FQGNSA. The length of the CDR3 is 15 residues. Unmatched junction bases numbered 8, after V lost 5 bases and J lost 7 bases. The CDR3 protein is CASSPRAGGNSPLHF. The CDR3 DNA is TGTGCCAGCAGCCCCAGAGCAGGGGGGAATTCACCCCTCCACTTT.

The V gene is TRBV2, the J gene TRBJ1-4; D remains unclear. The CDR3 runs to 13 residues. Between the trimmed V and J ends, which lost 4 bases and 7 bases, there was a span of 10 bases. Germline CDR1 SNHLY, CDR2 FYNNEI. Here the CDR3 DNA reads TGTGCCAGCAGTGTGAGGTCCCGTGAAAAACTGTTTTTT. Its translation is CASSVRSREKLFF. The full variable domain, its missing parts supplied by reference TRBV2 and TRBJ1-4, is EPEVTQTPSHQVTQMGQEVILRCVPISNHLYFYWYRQILGQKVEFLVSFYNNEISEKSEIFDDQFSVERPDGSNFTLKIRSTKLEDSAMYFCASSVRSREKLFFGSGTQLSVL.

J is TRBJ1-4 and V is TRBV7-9, with D unresolved. The germline V and J ends were trimmed by 5 bases and 5 bases, with 3 bases remaining between them. Germline assignment: CDR1 SEHNR and CDR2 FQNEAQ (reference sequence). The CDR3 totals 11 residues. The CDR3 nucleotides are TGTGCCAGCAGCAGAAATGAAAAACTGTTTTTT. It yields the protein CASSRNEKLFF.

The rearrangement uses TRBV28 and TRBJ1-5; D is possibly TRBD1 (6 bases). The germline V gene encodes CDR1 MDHEN and CDR2 SYDVKM. The V end lost 7 bases, the J end lost 7 bases, and 14 bases lay between the germline ends. The CDR3 extends over 13 amino acids. The CDR3 spells CASMGGARQPQHF. CDR3 sequence (DNA): TGTGCCAGCATGGGGGGGGCAAGGCAGCCCCAGCATTTT.